This paragraph covers one T cell receptor (beta chain) sequence. V trimming: 2 bases; J trimming: 4 bases; junction bases outside the gene matches: 9. CDR1 LNHNV and CDR2 YYDKDF come from the germline V gene (reference sequence). The CDR3 has 16 residues. The protocol was immunoSEQ multiplex PCR, while the TCRdb copy is restricted to in-frame clones and leaves out a portion. The sample contains 130,000 to 150,000 clones, 89% of which appear only once. The sample belongs to a study of control samples from healthy donors and cancer patients. What was sequenced was blood. The TCR sequence derives from a man aged 25-45 years in good health. The genes are TRBV15 and TRBJ2-7, with 9 bases matching TRBD1. The CDR3 here is CATSRMGQGKGYEQYF. The CDR3 DNA is TGTGCCACCAGCAGAATGGGACAGGGAAAGGGATACGAGCAGTACTTC.